The source of this T cell receptor beta chain is a study of T cell changes during pregnancy in multiple sclerosis. TCRdb's table, derived via immunoSEQ multiplex PCR, lists solely in-frame clones and lacks some. The table shows some 70,000 clones, with 91% occurring only once. The CDR3 has 17 amino acids. The V and J ends lost 3 bases and 4 bases, in that order; junction bases with no gene match: 10. Looked up from germline, CDR1 is SGDLS and CDR2 is YYNGEE. The receptor was isolated from a female donor with multiple sclerosis, enrolled in a pregnancy study. The sequencing here drew on CD8+ T cells from peripheral blood mononuclear cells, taken before pregnancy. This chain joins TRBV9 and TRBJ2-2; 9 nucleotides agree with TRBD2. CDR3 residues: CASSAPTGLAATGELFF. In DNA, the CDR3 is TGTGCCAGCAGCGCCCCCACGGGACTAGCAGCCACCGGGGAGCTGTTTTTT.